Described below is a single T cell receptor (beta chain) sequence and its context. This entry comes from a study of blood T cell repertoires in COVID-19. Study context: Samples taken during acute and convalescent COVID-19 were collected in the United States, Italy and Spain. PBMCs, B-cell-depleted T cells, or T cells provided the cDNA or gDNA that made up the material.

In the source study's methods: From reference gene primer amplification, estimates of nucleated cell counts were derived. Libraries were prepared by immunoSEQ multiplex PCR; TCRdb keeps only in-frame clonotypes and omits some of them. The DNA gave D and trimming, while V, J and clone size come from that table. The data hold 150,000 to 200,000 clones, with about 75% observed a single time. This CDR3 region has 15 residues. V was shortened by 4 bases and J by 0 bases, with 11 bases between the two germline ends. The V gene's germline CDR1 is KGHDR and CDR2 SFDVKD. The chain recombines TRBV24-1 with TRBJ1-1; D gene uncertain. Sequencing was carried out using peripheral blood. The sequence came from a woman aged 70-85 years with acute or convalescent COVID-19. The CDR3 DNA sequence: TGTGCCACCAGTGACTCGGGAGACATGAACACTGAAGCTTTCTTT. Translated, it gives CATSDSGDMNTEAFF.